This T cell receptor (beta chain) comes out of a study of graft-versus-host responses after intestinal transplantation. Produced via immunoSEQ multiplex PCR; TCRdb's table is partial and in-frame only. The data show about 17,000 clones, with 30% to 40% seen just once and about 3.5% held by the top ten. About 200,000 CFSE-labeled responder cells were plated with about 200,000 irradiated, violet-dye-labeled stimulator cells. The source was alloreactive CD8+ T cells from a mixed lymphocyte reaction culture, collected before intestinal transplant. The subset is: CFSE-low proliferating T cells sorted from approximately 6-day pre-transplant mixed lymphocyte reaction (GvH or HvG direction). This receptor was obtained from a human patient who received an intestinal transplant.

CDR3 nucleotides: TGTGCCAGCAGCTACCTAAGGGGTTCCTACGAGCAGTACTTC. Amino acids: CASSYLRGSYEQYF. V gene TRBV11-3 combines with J gene TRBJ2-7; possibly TRBD1 for D (5 bases). V was shortened by 4 bases and J by 1 base, with 11 bases between the two germline ends. From germline, CDR1 is SGHNT and CDR2 YENEEA. The CDR3 length is 14 residues.